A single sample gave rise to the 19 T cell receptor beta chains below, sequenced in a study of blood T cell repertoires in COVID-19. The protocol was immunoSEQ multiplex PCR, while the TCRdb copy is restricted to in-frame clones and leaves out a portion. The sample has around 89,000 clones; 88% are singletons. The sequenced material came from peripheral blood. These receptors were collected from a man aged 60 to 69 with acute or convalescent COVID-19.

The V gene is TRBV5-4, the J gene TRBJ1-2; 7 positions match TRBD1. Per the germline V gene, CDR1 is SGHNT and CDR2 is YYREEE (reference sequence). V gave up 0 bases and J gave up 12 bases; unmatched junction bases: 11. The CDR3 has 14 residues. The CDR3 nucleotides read TGTGCCAGCAGCTTGGGAGGGGGCGATTCGGAAGACACCTTC. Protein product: CASSLGGGDSEDTF.

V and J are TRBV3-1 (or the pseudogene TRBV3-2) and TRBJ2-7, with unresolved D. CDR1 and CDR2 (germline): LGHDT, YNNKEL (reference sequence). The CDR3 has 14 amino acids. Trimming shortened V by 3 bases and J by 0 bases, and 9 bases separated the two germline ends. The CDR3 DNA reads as TGTGCCAGCAGCCACACGTCGAGCTCCTACGAGCAGTACTTC. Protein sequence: CASSHTSSSYEQYF.

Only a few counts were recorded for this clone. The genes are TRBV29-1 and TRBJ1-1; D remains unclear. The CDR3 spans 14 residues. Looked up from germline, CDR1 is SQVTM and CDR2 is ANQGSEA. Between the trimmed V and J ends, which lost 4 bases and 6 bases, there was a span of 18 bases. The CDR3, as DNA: TGCAGCGTTGTTAGACCCTCGATGAGGGCTGAAGCTTTCTTT. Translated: CSVVRPSMRAEAFF.

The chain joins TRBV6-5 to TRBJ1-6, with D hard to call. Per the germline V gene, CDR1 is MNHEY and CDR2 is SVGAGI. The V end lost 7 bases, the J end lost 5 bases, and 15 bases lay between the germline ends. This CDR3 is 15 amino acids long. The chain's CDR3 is CASTTDGRDNSPLHF. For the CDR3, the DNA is TGTGCCAGCACCACCGACGGTCGGGATAATTCACCCCTCCACTTT.

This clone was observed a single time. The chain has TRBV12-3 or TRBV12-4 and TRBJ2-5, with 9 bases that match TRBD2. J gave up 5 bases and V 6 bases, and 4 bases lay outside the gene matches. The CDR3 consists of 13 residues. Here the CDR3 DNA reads TGTGCCAGCAGGGCGGGGGGGCCGGAGACCCAGTACTTC. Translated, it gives CASRAGGPETQYF.

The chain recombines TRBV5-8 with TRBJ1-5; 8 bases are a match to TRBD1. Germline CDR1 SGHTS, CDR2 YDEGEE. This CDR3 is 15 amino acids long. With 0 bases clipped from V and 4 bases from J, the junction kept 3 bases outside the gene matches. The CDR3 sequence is CASSLVRGRNQPQHF. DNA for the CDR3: TGTGCCAGCAGCTTGGTCAGGGGGCGAAATCAGCCCCAGCATTTT.

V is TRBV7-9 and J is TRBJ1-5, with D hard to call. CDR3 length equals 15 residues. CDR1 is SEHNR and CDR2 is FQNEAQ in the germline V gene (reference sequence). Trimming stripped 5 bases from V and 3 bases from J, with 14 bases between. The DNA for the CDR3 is TGTGCCAGCAGCCGCGACGGGTCAAACAATCAGCCCCAGCATTTT. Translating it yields CASSRDGSNNQPQHF.

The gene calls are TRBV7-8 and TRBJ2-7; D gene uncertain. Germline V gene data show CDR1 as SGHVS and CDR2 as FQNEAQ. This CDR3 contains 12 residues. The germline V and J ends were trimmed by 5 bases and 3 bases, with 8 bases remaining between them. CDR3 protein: CASSADNYEQYF. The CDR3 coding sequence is TGTGCCAGCAGCGCAGACAACTACGAGCAGTACTTC.

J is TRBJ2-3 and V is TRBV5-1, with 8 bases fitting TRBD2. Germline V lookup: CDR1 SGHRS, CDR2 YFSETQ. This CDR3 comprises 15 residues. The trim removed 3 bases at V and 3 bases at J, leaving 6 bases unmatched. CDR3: CASSSGLASTDTQYF. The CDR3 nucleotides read TGCGCCAGCAGCTCCGGACTAGCTTCAACAGATACGCAGTATTTT.

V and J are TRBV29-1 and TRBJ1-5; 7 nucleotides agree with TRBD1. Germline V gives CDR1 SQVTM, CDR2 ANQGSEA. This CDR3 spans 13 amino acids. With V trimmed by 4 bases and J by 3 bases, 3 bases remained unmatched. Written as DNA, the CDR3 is TGCAGCGTTGGACAGGGTACCAATCAGCCCCAGCATTTT. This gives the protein CSVGQGTNQPQHF.

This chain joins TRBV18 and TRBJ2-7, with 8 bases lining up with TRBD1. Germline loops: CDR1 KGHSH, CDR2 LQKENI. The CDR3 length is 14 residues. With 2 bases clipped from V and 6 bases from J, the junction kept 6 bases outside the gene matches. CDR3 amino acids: CASSPRTGTSEQYF. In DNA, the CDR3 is TGTGCCAGCTCACCAAGGACAGGGACGTCCGAGCAGTACTTC.

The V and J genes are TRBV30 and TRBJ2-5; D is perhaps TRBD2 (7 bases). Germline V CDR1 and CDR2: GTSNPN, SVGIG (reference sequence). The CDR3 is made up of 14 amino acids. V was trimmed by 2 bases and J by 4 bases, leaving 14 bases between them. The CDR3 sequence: CAWSIGGAAETQYF. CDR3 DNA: TGTGCCTGGAGTATTGGGGGGGCCGCAGAGACCCAGTACTTC.

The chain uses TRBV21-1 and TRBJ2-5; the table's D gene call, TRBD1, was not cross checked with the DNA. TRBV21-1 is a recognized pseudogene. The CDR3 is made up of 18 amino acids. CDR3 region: CASSNPRSDRLGQETQYF. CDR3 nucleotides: TGTGCCAGCAGCAACCCTCGGTCGGACAGGTTGGGTCAGGAGACCCAGTACTTC.

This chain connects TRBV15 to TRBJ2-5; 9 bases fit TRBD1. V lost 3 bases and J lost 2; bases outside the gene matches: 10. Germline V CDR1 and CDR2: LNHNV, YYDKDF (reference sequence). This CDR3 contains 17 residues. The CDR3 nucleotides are TGTGCCACCAGCAGTCGTCACGGGACAGGGCATCAAGAGACCCAGTACTTC. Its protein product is CATSSRHGTGHQETQYF.

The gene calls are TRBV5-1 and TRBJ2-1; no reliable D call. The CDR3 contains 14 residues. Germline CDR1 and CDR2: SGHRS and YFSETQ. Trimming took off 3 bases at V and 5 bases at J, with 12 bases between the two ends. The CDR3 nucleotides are TGCGCCAGCAGCTCTGACCCGGGTGACAATGAGCAGTTCTTC. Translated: CASSSDPGDNEQFF.

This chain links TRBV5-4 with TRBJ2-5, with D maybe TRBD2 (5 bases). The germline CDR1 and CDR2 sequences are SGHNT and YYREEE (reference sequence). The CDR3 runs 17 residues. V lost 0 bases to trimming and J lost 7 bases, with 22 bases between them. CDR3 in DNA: TGTGCCAGCAGCTTGGCAAACGTTGGGTCCTTTGAGGGGACCCAGTACTTC. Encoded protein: CASSLANVGSFEGTQYF.

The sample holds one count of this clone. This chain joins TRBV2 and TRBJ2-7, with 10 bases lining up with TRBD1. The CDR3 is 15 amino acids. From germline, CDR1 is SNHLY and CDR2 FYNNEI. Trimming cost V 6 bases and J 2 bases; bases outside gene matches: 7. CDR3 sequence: CASRERTGGTYEQYF. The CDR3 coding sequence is TGTGCCAGCAGAGAAAGGACAGGGGGTACCTACGAGCAGTACTTC.

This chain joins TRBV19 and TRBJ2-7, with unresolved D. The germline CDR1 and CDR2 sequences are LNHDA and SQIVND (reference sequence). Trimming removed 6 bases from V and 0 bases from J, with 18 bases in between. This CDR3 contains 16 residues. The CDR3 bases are TGTGCCAGTAGCACACGGTTGCAGGCCCGCTCCTACGAGCAGTACTTC. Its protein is CASSTRLQARSYEQYF.

This chain's CDR3 is CASSPLTSGRVPGELFF. CDR3 DNA: TGTGCCAGCAGCCCCCTCACTAGCGGGAGGGTCCCCGGGGAGCTGTTTTTT. The chain couples TRBV7-3 to TRBJ2-2; 13 nucleotides agree with TRBD2. Germline CDR1 and CDR2: SGHTA and FQGTGA. The CDR3 has 17 amino acids. V dropped 5 bases and J dropped 6; count of bases not matched to a gene: 9.